This entry lists 24 T cell receptor beta chains sequenced from one sample in a study of blood T cell repertoires in COVID-19. Generated by immunoSEQ multiplex PCR, the TCRdb table keeps only in-frame clones and is missing some. The sample records 50,000 or so clones, roughly 88% being singletons. Sequencing used peripheral blood. These receptors all come from a man between 65 and 80 years old with acute or convalescent COVID-19.

This chain uses TRBV6-5 with TRBJ2-7, with D perhaps TRBD1 (5 bases). The CDR3 consists of 13 residues. V was pared by 2 bases and J by 3 bases, with 8 bases between. The germline V gene encodes CDR1 MNHEY and CDR2 SVGAGI. This chain's CDR3 is CASSYDSFYEQYF. DNA for the CDR3: TGTGCCAGCAGTTACGACAGCTTCTACGAGCAGTACTTC.

This clone was picked up one time. V gene TRBV10-2 combines with J gene TRBJ2-3, with 7 bases matching TRBD2. This CDR3 comprises 15 residues. V lost 10 bases, J lost 0 bases, and 10 bases stayed unmatched. CDR1 WSHSY and CDR2 SAAADI come from the germline V gene. The CDR3 is CATIPDSGSTDTQYF. CDR3 coding DNA: TGCGCCACCATCCCGGATAGCGGGAGCACAGATACGCAGTATTTT.

The chain carries TRBV4-3 and TRBJ1-1, with no clear D. V was shortened by 0 bases and J by 0 bases, with 8 bases between the two germline ends. The germline V gene has CDR1 LGHNA and CDR2 YSLEER. The CDR3 totals 15 residues. CDR3 residues: CASSQDQQVNTEAFF. CDR3 DNA sequence: TGCGCCAGCAGCCAAGATCAGCAGGTGAACACTGAAGCTTTCTTT.

The chain's CDR3 is CASSPGQGTGYGYTF. CDR3 nucleotides: TGTGCCAGTAGTCCGGGACAGGGGACAGGCTATGGCTACACCTTC. The chain links TRBV19 to TRBJ1-2; the match to TRBD1 covers 10 bases. This CDR3 comprises 15 residues. Unmatched junction bases numbered 7, after V lost 5 bases and J lost 4 bases. The germline V gene encodes CDR1 LNHDA and CDR2 SQIVND (reference sequence).

The chain joins TRBV9 to TRBJ2-1, with TRBD2 matching 8 bases. Germline V lookup: CDR1 SGDLS, CDR2 YYNGEE. Trimming cost V 4 bases and J 5 bases; bases outside gene matches: 11. This CDR3 region has 16 residues. For the CDR3, the DNA is TGTGCCAGCAGCAAGAGCGGGGGAGGGAGAGACAATGAGCAGTTCTTC. Translated: CASSKSGGGRDNEQFF.

This sequence joins TRBV7-2 and TRBJ2-3; a weak D match, TRBD1 (5 bases). The CDR3 has 14 amino acids. The V and J ends lost 8 bases and 2 bases respectively, with 14 bases between them. Germline loops: CDR1 SGHTA, CDR2 FQGNSA. The CDR3 loop reads CASGQARHTDTQYF. CDR3 nucleotides: TGTGCCAGCGGACAAGCGAGACACACAGATACGCAGTATTTT.

This clone has more than one count but fewer than ten. The rearrangement uses TRBV5-4 and TRBJ2-1, with 7 nucleotides matching TRBD1. Germline V CDR1 and CDR2: SGHNT, YYREEE (reference sequence). The CDR3 has 13 amino acids. The V segment lost 1 base and the J segment 10 bases; nucleotides outside the gene matches: 5. DNA for the CDR3: TGTGCCAGCAGCTTGAAGGGGGCAAGGGAGCAGTTCTTC. Amino acids: CASSLKGAREQFF.

CDR3 nucleotides: TGTGCCAGCAGTTTTGGGGGCCGCCTTGAAGCTTTCTTT. Protein product: CASSFGGRLEAFF. The chain carries TRBV12-3 or TRBV12-4 and TRBJ1-1; weak D call: TRBD1 (6 bases). Trimming removed 3 bases at V and 7 bases at J, with 12 bases between. CDR3 length equals 13 residues.

This chain connects TRBV7-3 to TRBJ2-7; 7 nucleotides match TRBD2. With 2 bases clipped from V and 3 bases from J, the junction kept 10 bases outside the gene matches. Germline assignment: CDR1 SGHTA and CDR2 FQGTGA. The CDR3 contains 16 residues. CDR3 nucleotides: TGTGCCAGCAGCTTAGTTATTGCGGGAGTTATCTACGAGCAGTACTTC. It yields the protein CASSLVIAGVIYEQYF. Together with reference TRBV7-3 and TRBJ2-7, the CDR3 gives the full variable domain: GAGVSQTPSNKVTEKGKYVELRCDPISGHTALYWYRQSLGQGPEFLIYFQGTGAADDSGLPNDRFFAVRPEGSVSTLKIQRTERGDSAVYLCASSLVIAGVIYEQYFGPGTRLTVT.

The J gene is TRBJ1-2, the V gene TRBV6-5; 7 bases are a match to TRBD1. V lost 5 bases, J lost 5 bases, and 11 bases stayed unmatched. CDR1 is MNHEY, CDR2 SVGAGI, per germline. The CDR3 covers 15 residues. CDR3 loop: CASSPAGQVGYGYTF. The CDR3 bases are TGTGCCAGCAGTCCCGCCGGACAGGTCGGGTATGGCTACACCTTC.

The genes are TRBV3-1 (or the pseudogene TRBV3-2) and TRBJ1-2, with D hard to call. The V end was cut by 3 bases, the J end by 7 bases, with 9 bases between. CDR1 LGHDT and CDR2 YNNKEL come from the germline V gene (reference sequence). The CDR3 is made up of 12 amino acids. The CDR3 region has the DNA TGTGCCAGCAGCCAGGCAGAGCGTGGCTACACCTTC. The encoded protein is CASSQAERGYTF.

In its sample, this clone was seen a few times. The chain uses TRBV28 and TRBJ2-2, with 12 positions matching TRBD2. The CDR3 length is 15 residues. Germline lookup yields CDR1 MDHEN and CDR2 SYDVKM. With 6 bases clipped from V and 9 bases from J, the junction kept 8 bases outside the gene matches. As DNA, the CDR3 is TGTGCCAGCAGGCCTCTAGCGGGAGGGCTCCGGGAGCTGTTTTTT. This gives the protein CASRPLAGGLRELFF.

This rearrangement joins TRBV10-3 to TRBJ1-3; possible D gene TRBD1, 5 bases. CDR1 ENHRY and CDR2 SYGVKD come from the germline V gene. The CDR3 extends over 12 amino acids. The ends were cut back, 4 bases at V and 6 bases at J, with 7 bases in the middle. The CDR3 here is CAISGGVNTIYF. CDR3 in DNA: TGTGCCATCAGTGGGGGGGTAAACACCATATATTTT.

This rearrangement joins TRBV5-6 to TRBJ2-1; 10 bases line up with TRBD1. V shed 4 bases and J 10 bases; nucleotides not matched to a gene: 14. From germline, CDR1 is SGHDT and CDR2 YYEEEE. This CDR3 has 16 residues. The CDR3 protein is CASSGRTGGIRGEQFF. The CDR3 nucleotides are TGTGCCAGCAGCGGACGGACAGGGGGTATAAGGGGAGAGCAGTTCTTC.

The rearrangement uses TRBV2 and TRBJ2-1; possible D gene TRBD1, 5 bases. This CDR3 is built from 14 residues. V was cut by 10 bases and J by 0 bases, with 13 bases left in between. Germline CDR1 and CDR2: SNHLY and FYNNEI. The DNA for the CDR3 is TGTGCCACCAAAACAGGTAGCTCCTACAATGAGCAGTTCTTC. It yields the protein CATKTGSSYNEQFF.

The chain employs TRBV6-1 and TRBJ1-2; D not resolved. From germline, CDR1 is MNHNS and CDR2 SASEGT. The CDR3 is made up of 15 amino acids. Trimming stripped 1 base from V and 4 bases from J, with 13 bases between. For the CDR3, the DNA is TGTGCCAGCAGTGAAGGGTACAGTTCTCTCTATGGCTACACCTTC. Translation gives CASSEGYSSLYGYTF.

The chain is built from TRBV6-6 and TRBJ1-1; 7 positions agree with TRBD1. CDR3 size: 11 residues. CDR1 and CDR2 (germline): MNHNY, SVGAGI (reference sequence). V gave up 7 bases and J gave up 6 bases; unmatched junction bases: 2. The CDR3 DNA reads TGTGCCAGCAAGGGGGCTTCTGAAGCTTTCTTT. It translates to CASKGASEAFF.

The chain is built from TRBV27 and TRBJ1-2; TRBD1 aligns across 8 bases. The V segment lost 2 bases and the J segment 4 bases; nucleotides outside the gene matches: 3. This CDR3 contains 14 residues. The germline gives CDR1 MNHEY, CDR2 SMNVEV (reference sequence). The CDR3 loop reads CASSLGQGAYGYTF. CDR3 coding DNA: TGTGCCAGCAGTTTAGGACAGGGTGCCTATGGCTACACCTTC.

The chain carries TRBV6-2 or TRBV6-3 and TRBJ1-1, with TRBD1 matching 8 bases. With 4 bases clipped from V and 5 bases from J, the junction kept 6 bases outside the gene matches. CDR3 length: 14 amino acids. Germline V gene sequence: CDR1 MNHEY, CDR2 SVGEGT. CDR3 in DNA: TGTGCCAGCAGTTCCGCAGGGGGCGTTACTGAAGCTTTCTTT. It encodes CASSSAGGVTEAFF.

CDR3 DNA sequence: TGTGCCAGCGGACCTCCGGGACTTAGGCCAGATACGCAGTATTTT. This translates into CASGPPGLRPDTQYF. The V call is TRBV5-6, the J call TRBJ2-3; tentatively, D is TRBD2 (6 bases). V lost 7 bases to trimming and J lost 4 bases, with 19 bases between them. CDR1 is SGHDT, CDR2 YYEEEE, per germline. The CDR3 is 15 amino acids.

The J gene is TRBJ2-3, the V gene TRBV7-2, with TRBD2 matching 9 bases. The CDR3 is 14 amino acids. Germline CDR1 reads SGHTA; CDR2 reads FQGNSA. Trimming at V came to 8 bases and at J to 3 bases, leaving 6 bases not matched to a gene. CDR3 sequence reads: CASGILAGTDTQYF. CDR3 nucleotide sequence: TGTGCCAGCGGGATACTAGCGGGTACAGATACGCAGTATTTT. The full variable domain, completed using reference TRBV7-2 and TRBJ2-3, is GAGVSQSPSNKVTEKGKDVELRCDPISGHTALYWYRQSLGQGLEFLIYFQGNSAPDKSGLPSDRFSAERTGGSVSTLTIQRTQQEDSAVYLCASGILAGTDTQYFGPGTRLTVL.

The rearrangement joins TRBV19 to TRBJ1-1; unclear D gene. This CDR3 spans 14 amino acids. Trimming stripped 3 bases from V and 2 bases from J, with 10 bases between. The V gene's germline CDR1 is LNHDA and CDR2 SQIVND (reference sequence). The CDR3 region has the DNA TGTGCCAGTAGTATGCAACGCGTTAACACTGAAGCTTTCTTT. This gives the protein CASSMQRVNTEAFF.

The rearrangement joins TRBV5-1 to TRBJ1-5, with TRBD1 identical over 7 bases. The CDR3 spans 17 residues. Germline V CDR1 and CDR2: SGHRS, YFSETQ. V shed 8 bases, J shed 5 bases, and the junction held 19 bases outside the gene matches. CDR3 sequence (DNA): TGCGCCAGTTTGCCCCGGGACAGAACCATTGGTGATCAGCCCCAGCATTTT. It encodes CASLPRDRTIGDQPQHF.

J is TRBJ1-1 and V is TRBV12-3 or TRBV12-4; tentatively, D is TRBD1 (5 bases). The ends were cut back, 7 bases at V and 9 bases at J, with 15 bases in the middle. The CDR3 has 12 residues. CDR3 sequence reads: CASKIEGAKAFF. CDR3 in DNA: TGTGCCAGCAAAATTGAAGGGGCGAAAGCTTTCTTT.